This TCR beta chain was observed in a study of neurological immune-mediated disorders. This CDR3 has 15 residues. The germline CDR1 and CDR2 sequences are SGHTA and FQGNSA. V was cut by 4 bases and J by 2 bases, with 12 bases left in between. The table lists this clonotype with many counts. One entry per CDR3 protein results from TCRdb running MiXCR on the 5' RACE reads. The sample shows about 80,000 distinct CDR3 sequences, around 6% of them seen only once. As to time point: longitudinal time-point 2. This receptor was obtained from a woman aged 55-69 years with multiple sclerosis. The V and J genes are TRBV7-2 and TRBJ1-3, with D unclear. The sequenced sample was PBMCs. CDR3 loop: CASSSGPTTGNTIYF. CDR3 DNA sequence: TGTGCCAGCAGCTCCGGACCGACGACTGGAAACACCATATATTTT.